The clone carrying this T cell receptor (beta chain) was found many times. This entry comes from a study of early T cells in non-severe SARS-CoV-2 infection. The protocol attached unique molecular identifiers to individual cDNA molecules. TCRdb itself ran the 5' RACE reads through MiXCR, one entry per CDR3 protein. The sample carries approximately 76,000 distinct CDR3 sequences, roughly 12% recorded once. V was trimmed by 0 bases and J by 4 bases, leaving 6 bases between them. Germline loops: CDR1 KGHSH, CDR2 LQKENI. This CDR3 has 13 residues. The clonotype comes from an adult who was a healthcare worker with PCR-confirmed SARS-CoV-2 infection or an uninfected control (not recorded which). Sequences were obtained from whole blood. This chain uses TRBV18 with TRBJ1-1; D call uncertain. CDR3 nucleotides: TGTGCCAGCTCACCACCCGGGTCCACTGAAGCTTTCTTT. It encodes CASSPPGSTEAFF.